This record covers a single T cell receptor beta chain. Its antigen is unknown. Base qualities were left out, and no much larger clone turns up one base away. Library creation used the immunoSEQ multiplex PCR assay. For the multiplex PCR, a mixture combining 60 forward primers for TCR Vbeta segments and 13 reverse primers for TCR Jbeta segments was used. Amplification of the CDR3 region of rearranged TCR beta genes was performed with a multiplex PCR assay on genomic DNA. Amplified TCR beta libraries were sequenced as 87-base-pair reads on the Illumina HiSeq System. Processing in the source paper ran as follows. In a later analysis, some 80 million unique TCR beta chains were counted across the 500 to 700 repertoires, and approximately 11 million of these chains were shared by at least two donors. To remove PCR and sequencing errors, raw reads were error-corrected and collapsed into unique sequences using a nearest-neighbor algorithm that merged closely related sequences. To assign V, D and J gene segments, CDR3 sequences were aligned to IMGT reference sequences. For a sequence to be retained, at least a six-nucleotide match to both a V gene segment and a J gene segment was required. Rearrangements were called productive when the CDR3 lacked stop codons and stayed in frame with V and J; all others were non-productive. Following IMGT convention, CDR3 was defined as the stretch from the second conserved V-encoded cysteine up to the conserved J-encoded phenylalanine. Sequences without an unambiguous match to a single V gene segment were excluded from the earlier analysis of approximately 600 of the donors. An earlier analysis of 500 to 700 of the donors classified V segments as functional when productive rearrangements were above 56.7% and as segregating when the standard deviation between donors was above 5%. A statistical classification framework was built for diagnosing cytomegalovirus status from the catalog of TCR beta chain sequences. A later analysis assigned V and J genes by comparing TCR nucleotide sequences with IMGT/GENE-DB human TR gene sequences. The TCRdist pipeline was used in a later analysis to assign CDR3 sequences and most-parsimonious VDJ recombination scenarios. In a later analysis, every TCR beta chain was defined by the combination of its CDR3 amino acid sequence and its V-gene family, and reads without a unique V-gene family were dropped. To address suspected cross-contamination and a sequencing artifact, a later analysis removed a few hundred highly shared, low-generation-probability nucleotide sequences. For each public chain, a later analysis derived a clonal expansion index from normalized ranks of inferred template counts within each repertoire. In a later analysis, generation probabilities were computed with a VDJ recombination model fitted to out-of-frame rearrangements, and the resulting probabilities were checked against IGoR. In a later analysis, TCR-TCR, TCR-HLA and TCR-CMV co-occurrence was scored with hypergeometric tests, and a repertoire-size bias correction was applied to TCR pairs. In a later analysis, false discovery rates were estimated by permuting HLA or CMV assignments 20 times. In a later analysis, co-occurring TCRs were grouped with DBSCAN, and TCRdist sequence similarity was added when clustering was performed within HLA-allele-positive subsets. Repertoires with fewer than 30,000 or more than 120,000 public chains, plus five repertoires with anomalous nucleotide sharing, were excluded from co-occurrence clustering. TCRdb mirrors the immuneACCESS table, restricted to in-frame sequences. Some clones are absent from its copies; in checked studies, under half trace to an unresolved V gene, and the reason for the others is unknown. The V and J calls and clone size were taken over from that table, and D and trimming were inferred from the DNA. The sample yields 75,000 to 90,000 clones; about 77% were counted once. Of the sample, around 3.4% falls within the top ten clones.

The cohort consisted of 670 or so healthy bone marrow donors. All cohort members were sampled while nominally healthy, although unrecorded immune exposures were likely present. The donor tested CMV seronegative, placing the donor among the 350 to 400 seronegative members of the cohort. A peripheral blood sample was collected from each donor, and TCR beta sequencing was performed on peripheral blood mononuclear cells. Genomic DNA was extracted from the blood cell samples with the Qiagen DNeasy Blood Extraction Kit. These data originate in a study of cytomegalovirus exposure and HLA in healthy donors (dated by TCRdb to the late 2010s). Background for the entire study: In an earlier analysis of 450 to 750 of the donors, 276 Gb of sequence data and some 100 million unique TCR beta sequences from 150 million to 200 million T cells were reported. About 310 gigabases of sequencing data and approximately 80 million unique TCR sequences were included in an early release covering around 650 HLA-typed donors. The genetic ancestry cluster associated with self-reported Caucasian donors included about 81% of the 398 genotyped donors. The study aimed to test whether cataloging public T cell receptors could reveal signatures of past pathogen exposure. The study profiled the T cell repertoires of under 700 subjects by immunosequencing and related them to cytomegalovirus serostatus. Along with the roughly 670-subject first cohort, a separate validation cohort of approximately 110 different subjects was used. To predict cytomegalovirus infection status, the study combined high-throughput TCR immunosequencing, statistical association of individual TCRs with disease status, and machine learning. To study patterns of TCR occurrence, a later analysis re-analyzed previously published TCR beta repertoires from 500 to 850 donors and added high-resolution HLA genotyping. Rather than drawing on any new phenotypic data, the later analysis identified candidate immune exposures from TCR beta sequences and the way those sequences occurred across donors. An earlier analysis of several hundred of the donors used high-throughput TCR beta sequencing to judge whether each TCR beta V gene segment behaved as functional or pseudogenic. Alongside the repertoire data, information on donor age, sex, ethnicity and CMV serostatus was compiled. A later genetic analysis took genome-wide SNP genotypes for about 55% of the 666 donors and used that subset as a discovery cohort. Every repertoire in the discovery cohort had been generated on one and the same sequencing platform. Both class I and class II loci were covered by HLA typing, at four-digit resolution. The number of typed donors differed by locus: about 620-640 for A, B, C, DRB1 and DQB1; approximately 520 for DQA1; fewer than 610 for DPA1; and approximately 450 for DPB1. Several DR-DQ haplotypes were handled as single units for association and clustering, since linkage in the cohort was strong. Among some 400 genotyped donors of the cohort, an average of about 220,000 unique TCR beta nucleotide sequences was sequenced per donor, of which about 20% were non-productive. What the authors observed across the whole study: In a later analysis, over 15,000 TCR beta sequences were associated with specific HLA alleles at a false discovery rate of 0.05. CMV serostatus was the only immune exposure information available for the cohort. In an earlier analysis of approximately 590 of the donors, most TCR beta V segments appeared in productive rearrangements about 87% or about 30% of the time, broadly matching IMGT annotations. Correlated functional status among segregating V segments might reflect linkage disequilibrium, but an unknown experimental factor could not be ruled out. Most TCR sequences were observed very rarely across donors, whereas some public TCRs were present in many individuals. In vitro tests confirmed that a few of the cytomegalovirus-associated TCR beta chains recognize cytomegalovirus antigens. When HLA alleles, especially DR and DQ, strongly co-occurred, TCR associations were difficult to assign to individual alleles. Compared with equally common non-associated chains, HLA-associated TCR beta chains in a later analysis were more clonally expanded and had lower generation probabilities. A cluster of highly shared sequence variants was judged likely to represent a technical artifact of the sequencing pipeline. A later analysis found that most CMV-associated TCR beta chains appeared HLA-restricted, with HLA associations seemingly driven largely by CMV exposure. The earlier analysis of fewer than 750 of the donors excluded roughly 16 rarely observed V segments, including chromosome 9 orphons, because counts were too low. Compared with the roughly 670-donor mean, donors in an Asian-associated ancestry cluster had fewer N-insertions in productive TCRs, according to a later genetic analysis. A further reported finding was that TCR beta sequences accurately predicted the HLA-A and HLA-B alleles for most subjects in the first cohort. Several of the top co-occurrence clusters appeared to be linked to parvovirus B19, influenza, CMV and Epstein-Barr virus, according to a later analysis. A later analysis found that TCR association rates varied across HLA loci, with DRB1 alleles showing the most associated TCRs and HLA-C alleles the fewest. In a later genetic analysis, a missense DCLRE1C variant was associated with V-gene and J-gene trimming of TCR beta chains, and the association was replicated in an independent cohort. HLA typing was unavailable for some donors at each locus, so association tests used only the typed subset. According to the authors, the approach could potentially be generalized to other disease states and immunological phenotypes. The 87-base-pair reads could not distinguish some IMGT-functional V segments, including TRBV6-2 and TRBV6-3, so those segments were excluded. The cohort was sequenced for TCR beta chains only, and without alpha or paired-chain data the features that could be detected were limited. The study listed over 150 TCR beta chains as associated with cytomegalovirus. The presence/absence analyses assumed that sequencing depth was roughly uniform across donors, and that assumption may not be true. The classifier was reported to diagnose cytomegalovirus status with high specificity and sensitivity in both the original and validation cohorts.

Including cysteine and phenylalanine, the CDR3 has 13 amino acids. The CDR3 DNA has 39 bases and is translated from base 1. CDR1 and CDR2 are read off the germline V gene as SGHTA and FQGTGA. Trimming costs V 4 bases and J 4 bases, and their ends lie 10 bases apart. The clonotype originates from a man aged 50-59 years in good health and CMV-seronegative. The sequenced material came from PBMCs. The chain joins TRBV7-3 to TRBJ1-2, with the D gene not confidently named. The CDR3 region has the sequence CASSSISIYGYTF. The nucleotide sequence reads as follows: TGTGCCAGCAGCTCCATTTCTATCTATGGCTACACCTTC.